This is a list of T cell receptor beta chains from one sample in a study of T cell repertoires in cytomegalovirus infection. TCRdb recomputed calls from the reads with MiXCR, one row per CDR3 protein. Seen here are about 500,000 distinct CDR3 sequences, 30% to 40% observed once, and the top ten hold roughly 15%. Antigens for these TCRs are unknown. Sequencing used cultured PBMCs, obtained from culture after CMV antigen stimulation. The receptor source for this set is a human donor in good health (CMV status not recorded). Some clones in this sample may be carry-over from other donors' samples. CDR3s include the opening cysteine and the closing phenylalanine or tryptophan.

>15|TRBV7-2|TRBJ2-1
CASSPQRSSYNEQFF
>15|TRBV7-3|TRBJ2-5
CASSLKGGGQETQYF
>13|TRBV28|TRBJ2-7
CASSLSGRYEQYF
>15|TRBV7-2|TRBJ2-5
CASSLDGGRIETQYF
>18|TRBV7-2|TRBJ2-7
CASSYAGGWGVEAYEQYF
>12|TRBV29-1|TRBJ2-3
CSVEGQTDTQYF
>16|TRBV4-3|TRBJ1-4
CASSQGEAGTNEKLFF
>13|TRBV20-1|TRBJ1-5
CSGRTGVNQPQHF
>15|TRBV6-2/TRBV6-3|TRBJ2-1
CASSTPSDYNNEQFF
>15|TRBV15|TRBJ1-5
CATSRNRGSNQPQHF
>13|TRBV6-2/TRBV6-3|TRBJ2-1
CAGSGSSYNEQFF
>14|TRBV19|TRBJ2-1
CASSTRTSGAPRTF
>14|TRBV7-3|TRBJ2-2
CASSLYQGTGELFF
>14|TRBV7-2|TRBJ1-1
CASSLAGTSRTGFF
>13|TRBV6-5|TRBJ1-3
CASSWGQGDTIYF
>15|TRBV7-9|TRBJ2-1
CASSFTPNNYDEQFF
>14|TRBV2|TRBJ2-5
CASLFREIVETQYF
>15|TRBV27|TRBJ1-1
CASSLQGPSNTEAFF
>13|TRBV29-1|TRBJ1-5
CSVEVGIGQPQHF
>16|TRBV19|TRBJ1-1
CASSMVSGLLNTEAFF
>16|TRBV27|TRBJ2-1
CASSHRTQTAPRGQFF
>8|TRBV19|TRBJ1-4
CASSILPF
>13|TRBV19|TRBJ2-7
CASRGLAAYEQYF
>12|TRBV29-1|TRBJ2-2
CSVFRETGELFF
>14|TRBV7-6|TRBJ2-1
CASTLLATQGEQFF
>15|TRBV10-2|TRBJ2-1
CASSEWIFLYNEQFF
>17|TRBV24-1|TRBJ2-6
CATSPGQGAYGANVLTF
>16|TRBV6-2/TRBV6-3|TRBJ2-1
CASSYSPGGVGGEQFF
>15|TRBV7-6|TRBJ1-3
CASSLDWLSGNTIYF
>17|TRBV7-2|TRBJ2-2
CASSLVRKEVGTGELFF
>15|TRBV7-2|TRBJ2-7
CASTREGEGGYEQYF
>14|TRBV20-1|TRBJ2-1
CSARSGLAGEEQFF
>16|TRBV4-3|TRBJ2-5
CASSQDLLAQEETQYF
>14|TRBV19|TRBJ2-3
CASSTGFGADTQYF
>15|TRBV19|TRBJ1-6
CASSTTGPLNSPLHF
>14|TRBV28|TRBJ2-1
CASSLGGRPNEQFF
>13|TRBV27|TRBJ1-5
CASSSGSRQPQHF
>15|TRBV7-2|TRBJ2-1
CASSLELSRAGEQFF
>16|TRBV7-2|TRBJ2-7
CASSTKTQDGTHEQYF
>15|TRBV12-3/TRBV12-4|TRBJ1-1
CASSLMTNLNTEAFF
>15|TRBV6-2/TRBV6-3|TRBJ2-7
CASSPPGTGAYEQYF
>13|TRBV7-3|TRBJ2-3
CASSLYQGDTQYF
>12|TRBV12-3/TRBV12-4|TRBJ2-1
CASSLGPWEQFF
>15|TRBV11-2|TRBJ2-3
CASSLVRGFTDTQYF
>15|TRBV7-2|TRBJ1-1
CASSPRTDRYTEAFF
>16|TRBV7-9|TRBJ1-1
CASSLVRSLMNTEAFF
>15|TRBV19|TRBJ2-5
CASSTRGGGLETQYF
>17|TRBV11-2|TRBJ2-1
CASSLAGLAGVDNEQFF
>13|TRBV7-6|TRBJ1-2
CATTHRGGYGYTF
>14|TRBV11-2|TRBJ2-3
CASSFRNNADTQYF
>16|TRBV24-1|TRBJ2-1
CATSDPREGPNNEQFF
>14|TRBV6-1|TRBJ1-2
CASRANRQGYGYTF
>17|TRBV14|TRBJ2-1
CASSLRRTSERSQAQFF